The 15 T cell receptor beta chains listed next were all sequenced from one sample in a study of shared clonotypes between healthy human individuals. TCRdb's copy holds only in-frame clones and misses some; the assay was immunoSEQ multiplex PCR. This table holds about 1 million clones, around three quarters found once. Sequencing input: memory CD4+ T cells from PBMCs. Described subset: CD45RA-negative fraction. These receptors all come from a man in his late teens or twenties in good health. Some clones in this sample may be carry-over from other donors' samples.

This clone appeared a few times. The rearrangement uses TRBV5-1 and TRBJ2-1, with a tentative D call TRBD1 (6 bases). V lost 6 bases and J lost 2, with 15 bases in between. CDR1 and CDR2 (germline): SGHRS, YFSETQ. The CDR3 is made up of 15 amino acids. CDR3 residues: CASTDTGQPYNEQFF. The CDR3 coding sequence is TGCGCCAGCACCGACACAGGACAGCCCTACAATGAGCAGTTCTTC.

For the CDR3, the DNA is TGTGCCAGCAGTTACAGCTTACTATACTATGGCTACACCTTC. Protein: CASSYSLLYYGYTF. The chain uses TRBV28 and TRBJ1-2; no definite D call. The CDR3 contains 14 residues. Looked up from germline, CDR1 is MDHEN and CDR2 is SYDVKM. Trimming took 4 bases from V and 3 from J, leaving 12 bases between them.

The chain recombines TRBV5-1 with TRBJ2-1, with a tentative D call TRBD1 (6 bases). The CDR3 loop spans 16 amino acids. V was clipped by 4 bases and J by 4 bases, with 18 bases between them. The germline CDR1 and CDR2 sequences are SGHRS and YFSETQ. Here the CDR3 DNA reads TGCGCCAGCAGCGCTATGGGTAGTGGACAGTACAATGAGCAGTTCTTC. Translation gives CASSAMGSGQYNEQFF.

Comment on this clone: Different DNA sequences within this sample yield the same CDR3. For the CDR3, the DNA is TGTGCCAGCTCCCAAGAGACCCAGTACTTC. Residues: CASSQETQYF. This chain links TRBV2 with TRBJ2-5; no definite D call. CDR1 and CDR2 from the germline V gene are SNHLY and FYNNEI. V was shortened by 8 bases and J by 1 base, with 2 bases between the two germline ends. This CDR3 has 10 amino acids.

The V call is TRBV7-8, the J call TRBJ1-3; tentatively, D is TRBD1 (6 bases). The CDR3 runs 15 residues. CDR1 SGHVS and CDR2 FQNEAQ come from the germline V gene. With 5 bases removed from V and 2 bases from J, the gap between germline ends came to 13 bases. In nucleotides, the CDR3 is TGTGCCAGCAGCCCCAACCACAGGGCTGGAAACACCATATATTTT. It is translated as CASSPNHRAGNTIYF.

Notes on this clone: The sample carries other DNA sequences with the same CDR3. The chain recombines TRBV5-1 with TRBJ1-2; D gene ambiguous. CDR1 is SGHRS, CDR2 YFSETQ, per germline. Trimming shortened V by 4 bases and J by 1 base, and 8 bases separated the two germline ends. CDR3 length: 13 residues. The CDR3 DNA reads TGCGCCAGCAGCCCCGGTGTTAACTATGGCTACACCTTC. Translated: CASSPGVNYGYTF.

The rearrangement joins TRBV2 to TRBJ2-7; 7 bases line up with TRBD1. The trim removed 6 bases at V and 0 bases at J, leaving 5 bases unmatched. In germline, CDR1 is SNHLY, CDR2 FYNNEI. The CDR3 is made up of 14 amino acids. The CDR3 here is CASRRDSLSYEQYF. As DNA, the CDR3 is TGTGCCAGCAGACGGGACAGCCTCTCCTACGAGCAGTACTTC.

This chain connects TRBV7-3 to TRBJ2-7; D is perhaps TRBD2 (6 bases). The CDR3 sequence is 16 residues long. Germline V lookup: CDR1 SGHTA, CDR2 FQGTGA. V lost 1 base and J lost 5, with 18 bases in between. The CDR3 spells CASSLMASSGIDEQYF. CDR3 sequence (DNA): TGTGCCAGCAGCTTAATGGCCAGTAGCGGCATTGACGAGCAGTACTTC.

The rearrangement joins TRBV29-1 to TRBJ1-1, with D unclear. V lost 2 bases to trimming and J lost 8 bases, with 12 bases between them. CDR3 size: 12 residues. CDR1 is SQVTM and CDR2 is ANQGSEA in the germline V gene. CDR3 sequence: CSVESEGTEAFF. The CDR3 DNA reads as TGCAGCGTTGAATCTGAGGGAACGGAAGCTTTCTTT.

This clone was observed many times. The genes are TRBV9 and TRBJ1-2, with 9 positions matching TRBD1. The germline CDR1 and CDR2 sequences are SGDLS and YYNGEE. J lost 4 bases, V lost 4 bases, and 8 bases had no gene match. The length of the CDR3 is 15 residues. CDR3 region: CASSPRDRALYGYTF. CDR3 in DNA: TGTGCCAGCAGCCCGAGGGACAGGGCCCTCTATGGCTACACCTTC.

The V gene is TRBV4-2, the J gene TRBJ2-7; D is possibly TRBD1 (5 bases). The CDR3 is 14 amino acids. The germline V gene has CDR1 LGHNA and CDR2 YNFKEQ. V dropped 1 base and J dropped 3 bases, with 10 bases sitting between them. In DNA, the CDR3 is TGTGCCAGCAGCCAAGGGGGTGACAGCTACGAGCAGTACTTC. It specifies CASSQGGDSYEQYF.

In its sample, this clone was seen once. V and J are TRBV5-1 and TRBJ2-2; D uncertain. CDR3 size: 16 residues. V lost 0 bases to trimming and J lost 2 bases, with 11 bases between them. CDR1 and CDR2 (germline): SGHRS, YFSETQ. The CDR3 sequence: CASSLVIQANTGELFF. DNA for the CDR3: TGCGCCAGCAGCTTGGTTATTCAGGCCAACACCGGGGAGCTGTTTTTT.

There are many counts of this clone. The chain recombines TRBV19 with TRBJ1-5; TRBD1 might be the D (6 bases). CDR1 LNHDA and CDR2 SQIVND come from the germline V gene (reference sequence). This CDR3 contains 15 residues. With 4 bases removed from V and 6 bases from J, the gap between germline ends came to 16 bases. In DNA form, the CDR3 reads TGTGCCAGTAGTACCCGGGGCAGGGGACGTCAGCCCCAGCATTTT. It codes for CASSTRGRGRQPQHF.

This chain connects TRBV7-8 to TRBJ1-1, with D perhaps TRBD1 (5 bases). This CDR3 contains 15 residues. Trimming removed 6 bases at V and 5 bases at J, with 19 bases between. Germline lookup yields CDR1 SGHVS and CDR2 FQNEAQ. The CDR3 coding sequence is TGTGCCAGCAGGTTATTCGGGGGGATTGGGACTGAAGCTTTCTTT. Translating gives CASRLFGGIGTEAFF.

CDR3 region: CASSLDGTGLYIQYF. The CDR3 region has the DNA TGTGCCAGCAGCTTAGACGGAACAGGGCTGTACATTCAGTACTTC. The gene calls are TRBV7-2 and TRBJ2-4, with a tentative D call TRBD1 (6 bases). The CDR3 contains 15 residues. CDR1 and CDR2 (germline): SGHTA, FQGNSA. V was clipped by 1 base and J by 8 bases, with 15 bases between them.